This T cell receptor beta chain emerged from a study of blood T cell repertoires in COVID-19. On the study more broadly: Whether acute or convalescent, the COVID-19 samples came from the United States, Italy and Spain. In each case, the material was cDNA or gDNA derived from T cells, B-cell-depleted T cells, or PBMCs.

As processed by the authors: For nucleated cells, counts were estimated from reference gene primer amplification. Sequencing used immunoSEQ multiplex PCR; TCRdb keeps in-frame clones, though not all of them. V, J and clone size were drawn from that table, and D and trimming were deduced from the DNA. The data show a few hundred thousand clones, approximately 77% seen once. The sample was peripheral blood. This TCR came from a woman aged 18 to 35 with acute or convalescent COVID-19.

The DNA for the CDR3 is TGTGCCAGCAGCCGCCCGGGTAGCGGGACGAATGAGCAGTTCTTC. This gives the protein CASSRPGSGTNEQFF. The chain uses TRBV11-3 and TRBJ2-1; 8 bases agree with TRBD2. The CDR3 is made up of 15 amino acids. Germline loops: CDR1 SGHNT, CDR2 YENEEA. V shed 5 bases and J 7 bases; nucleotides not matched to a gene: 10.